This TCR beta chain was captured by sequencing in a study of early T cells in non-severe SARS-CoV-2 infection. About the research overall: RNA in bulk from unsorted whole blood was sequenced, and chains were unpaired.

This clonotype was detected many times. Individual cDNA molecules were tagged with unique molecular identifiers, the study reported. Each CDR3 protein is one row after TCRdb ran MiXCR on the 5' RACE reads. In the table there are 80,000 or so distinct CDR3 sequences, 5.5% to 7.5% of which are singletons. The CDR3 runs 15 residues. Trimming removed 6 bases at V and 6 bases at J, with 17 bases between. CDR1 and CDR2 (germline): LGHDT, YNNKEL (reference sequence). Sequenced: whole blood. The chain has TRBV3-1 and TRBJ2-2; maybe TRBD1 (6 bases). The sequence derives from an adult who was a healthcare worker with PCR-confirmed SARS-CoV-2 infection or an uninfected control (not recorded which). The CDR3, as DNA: TGTGCCAGCAGACTTAGTGTACAGGGAGCCGGGGAGCTGTTTTTT. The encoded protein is CASRLSVQGAGELFF.